The clone carrying this T cell receptor (beta chain) was observed at least ten times. Its antigen is currently unknown. CDR1 and CDR2 (germline): SGHDT, YYEEEE. V lost 0 bases and J lost 6, with 7 bases in between. The CDR3 is 12 amino acids. 5'RACE with 10-nucleotide random UMIs generated the cDNA. TCRdb re-analysed the 5' RACE reads in MiXCR, keeping a single row per CDR3 protein. The sample holds 84,000 or so distinct CDR3 sequences, roughly 13% seen once. As to time point: longitudinal time-point 2. The data stem from a study of neurological immune-mediated disorders. General study points: No CDR3 amino acid sequences were shared by expanded clones across subjects, suggesting private repertoires in all groups. In HTLV-1-associated myelopathy, TCR clonal expansion was greatest, whereas multiple sclerosis had the least, falling below healthy controls.

Material for sequencing was PBMCs. The sequence was obtained from a female donor with HTLV-1-associated myelopathy (HAM/TSP). This rearrangement joins TRBV5-6 to TRBJ2-7; D unclear. CDR3 DNA: TGTGCCAGCAGCTTGGTTTATACCGAGCAGTACTTC. Protein: CASSLVYTEQYF. The whole variable domain, filled in from reference TRBV5-6 and TRBJ2-7, reads DAGVTQSPTHLIKTRGQQVTLRCSPKSGHDTVSWYQQALGQGPQFIFQYYEEEERQRGNFPDRFSGHQFPNYSSELNVNALLLGDSALYLCASSLVYTEQYFGPGTRLTVT.